The table lists the clone carrying this TCR beta chain with many counts. TCRdb independently ran MiXCR on the 5' RACE reads; one entry per CDR3 protein. This table has about 410,000 distinct CDR3 sequences, roughly a quarter appearing once. These data come from a study of T-cell memory formation after mild COVID-19. V was trimmed by 0 bases and J by 3 bases, leaving 12 bases between them. Germline V gene data show CDR1 as SGHVS and CDR2 as FQNEAQ. There are 15 residues in the CDR3. Sequenced sample: PBMCs or a T cell subset sorted from them (not recorded which). The chain combines TRBV7-8 with TRBJ2-7; D is tentatively TRBD1 or TRBD2 (5 bases each). This sequence originates from an adult woman who had mild COVID-19 (a few samples of this study predate the infection). Cell type and time point are not known. The CDR3 loop is CASSLAPGDLYEQYF. The CDR3 region has the DNA TGTGCCAGCAGCTTAGCGCCTGGGGACCTCTACGAGCAGTACTTC.